This TCR beta chain was captured in a study of CD8+ T cells in alopecia areata. Germline V lookup: CDR1 GTSNPN, CDR2 SVGIG (reference sequence). The CDR3 contains 12 residues. The V end lost 0 bases, the J end lost 3 bases, and 3 bases lay between the germline ends. Extracted RNA was reverse transcribed, and the resulting cDNA served as sequencing template. The repertoire was sequenced with immunoSEQ multiplex PCR; TCRdb's copy has only in-frame clones and lacks some. This sample yields about 210,000 clones, of which 64% are seen a single time; about 4.2% belongs to the top ten. With respect to this clone: Its antigen is not identified.

Documented treatment: oral pan-JAK inhibitor, 5-10 mg twice daily. Overall study results and limits: Many expanded lesional clones persisted in scalp and blood during tofacitinib. Lesional tissue from the scalp (especially in alopecia totalis/universalis) showed higher clonality than normal scalp.

The V call is TRBV30, the J call TRBJ1-5, with D unclear. The material sequenced was CD4+ T cells sorted from blood, taken at week 4, from a patient treated with tofacitinib. This TCR derives from a human donor with alopecia areata. In DNA, the CDR3 is TGTGCCTGGAGTGTCAACAATCAGCCCCAGCATTTT. It is translated as CAWSVNNQPQHF. The entire variable domain, with the rest obtained from reference TRBV30 and TRBJ1-5, is as follows: SQTIHQWPATLVQPVGSPLSLECTVEGTSNPNLYWYRQAAGRGLQLLFYSVGIGQISSEVPQNLSASRPQDRQFILSSKKLLLSDSGFYLCAWSVNNQPQHFGDGTRLSIL.